The rows below give T cell receptor beta chains drawn from one sample of a study of OX40 agonist ivuxolimab in advanced cancers. Measured with immunoSEQ multiplex PCR; TCRdb has only the in-frame clones, and not every one. The sample lists fewer than 80,000 clones, 80% to 90% seen once, with 4% in the top ten. The sample here was CD4+ or CD8+ T cells sorted from blood, taken in a trial of the OX40 agonist ivuxolimab. These receptors were taken from an adult with an advanced solid tumor such as melanoma, head and neck, liver or kidney cancer. CDR3s include the opening cysteine and the closing phenylalanine or tryptophan. The D gene is left open where the match is weak. The size field is filled for only some rows; it gives once, few, many or a size class.

D gene: TRBD1
V gene: TRBV5-4
J gene: TRBJ2-7
clone size: .
CDR3 protein: CASRRTGNDEQYF
CDR3 DNA: TGTGCCAGCAGGCGGACAGGGAACGACGAGCAGTACTTC

D gene: .
V gene: TRBV6-4
J gene: TRBJ2-3
clone size: .
CDR3 protein: CASSKSPTNSDTQYF
CDR3 DNA: TGTGCCAGCAGTAAATCCCCTACAAACTCAGATACGCAGTATTTT

D gene: .
V gene: TRBV2
J gene: TRBJ2-7
clone size: .
CDR3 protein: CASSEGQGAEQYF
CDR3 DNA: TGTGCCAGCAGTGAAGGGCAGGGAGCCGAGCAGTACTTC

D gene: TRBD1
V gene: TRBV27
J gene: TRBJ2-7
clone size: .
CDR3 protein: CASSLNWGRDSQHEQYF
CDR3 DNA: TGTGCCAGCAGTTTAAACTGGGGCAGGGACAGCCAACACGAGCAGTACTTC

D gene: .
V gene: TRBV5-1
J gene: TRBJ2-3
clone size: .
CDR3 protein: CASSLGRADTQYF
CDR3 DNA: TGCGCCAGCAGCTTGGGGAGAGCAGATACGCAGTATTTT

D gene: .
V gene: TRBV5-4
J gene: TRBJ1-2
clone size: .
CDR3 protein: CASSLRTANYGYTF
CDR3 DNA: TGTGCCAGCAGCCTACGGACAGCTAACTATGGCTACACCTTC

D gene: .
V gene: TRBV6-1
J gene: TRBJ2-7
clone size: .
CDR3 protein: CASSEQAAGSSYEQYF
CDR3 DNA: TGTGCCAGCAGCGAACAGGCGGCAGGGAGCTCCTACGAGCAGTACTTC

D gene: .
V gene: TRBV19
J gene: TRBJ2-1
clone size: .
CDR3 protein: CASNLGGPNNEQFF
CDR3 DNA: TGTGCCAGTAACTTGGGGGGGCCAAACAATGAGCAGTTCTTC

D gene: .
V gene: TRBV7-2
J gene: TRBJ1-1
clone size: .
CDR3 protein: CASSGRGGAFF
CDR3 DNA: TGTGCCAGCAGCGGGCGGGGGGGAGCTTTCTTT

D gene: .
V gene: TRBV5-4
J gene: TRBJ2-3
clone size: .
CDR3 protein: CASTYQGAASADTQYF
CDR3 DNA: TGTGCCAGCACCTACCAGGGAGCGGCCTCGGCAGATACGCAGTATTTT

D gene: TRBD1
V gene: TRBV27
J gene: TRBJ2-7
clone size: .
CDR3 protein: CASRKYRDRVGEQYF
CDR3 DNA: TGTGCCAGCAGAAAGTACCGGGACAGGGTAGGCGAGCAGTACTTC

D gene: .
V gene: TRBV29-1
J gene: TRBJ1-1
clone size: .
CDR3 protein: CSVLGGVTEAFF
CDR3 DNA: TGCAGCGTCTTAGGAGGGGTAACTGAAGCTTTCTTT

D gene: .
V gene: TRBV30
J gene: TRBJ2-7
clone size: .
CDR3 protein: CAWSPIASYEQYF
CDR3 DNA: TGTGCCTGGAGTCCCATAGCGTCATACGAGCAGTACTTC

D gene: .
V gene: TRBV6-1
J gene: TRBJ2-5
clone size: .
CDR3 protein: CASSEEVGSRIQETQYF
CDR3 DNA: TGTGCCAGCAGTGAAGAGGTAGGCAGCAGAATTCAAGAGACCCAGTACTTC

D gene: TRBD1
V gene: TRBV5-1
J gene: TRBJ2-6
clone size: .
CDR3 protein: CASSLQGSSGANVLTF
CDR3 DNA: TGCGCCAGCAGCCTACAGGGGTCCTCTGGGGCCAACGTCCTGACTTTC

D gene: .
V gene: TRBV11-2
J gene: TRBJ2-7
clone size: .
CDR3 protein: CASSLVTYEQYF
CDR3 DNA: TGTGCCAGCAGCTTAGTTACCTACGAGCAGTACTTC

D gene: TRBD1
V gene: TRBV5-1
J gene: TRBJ2-5
clone size: .
CDR3 protein: CASSLYSTGEETQYF
CDR3 DNA: TGCGCCAGCAGCTTGTACTCGACAGGGGAGGAGACCCAGTACTTC

D gene: .
V gene: TRBV5-6
J gene: TRBJ2-5
clone size: .
CDR3 protein: CASSLDERETQYF
CDR3 DNA: TGTGCCAGCAGCTTGGACGAGAGAGAGACCCAGTACTTC

D gene: .
V gene: TRBV28
J gene: TRBJ1-1
clone size: once
CDR3 protein: CASSTQNFLVNTEAFF
CDR3 DNA: TGTGCCAGCAGTACCCAGAATTTTCTTGTGAACACTGAAGCTTTCTTT

D gene: TRBD1
V gene: TRBV10-3
J gene: TRBJ1-3
clone size: .
CDR3 protein: CAIKGQGANTIYF
CDR3 DNA: TGTGCCATCAAAGGACAGGGGGCAAACACCATATATTTT

D gene: .
V gene: TRBV9
J gene: TRBJ2-2
clone size: .
CDR3 protein: CASSSWGGELFF
CDR3 DNA: TGTGCCAGCAGCTCCTGGGGTGGGGAGCTGTTTTTT

D gene: .
V gene: TRBV5-8
J gene: TRBJ2-1
clone size: .
CDR3 protein: CASSLGLRGYNEQFF
CDR3 DNA: TGTGCCAGCAGCTTGGGCCTCCGGGGCTACAATGAGCAGTTCTTC

D gene: .
V gene: TRBV11-3
J gene: TRBJ2-7
clone size: .
CDR3 protein: CASTLGEDRSYEQYF
CDR3 DNA: TGTGCCAGCACCCTTGGTGAAGACCGATCCTACGAGCAGTACTTC

D gene: .
V gene: TRBV9
J gene: TRBJ2-7
clone size: .
CDR3 protein: CASSVRAWGEQYF
CDR3 DNA: TGTGCCAGCAGCGTACGGGCGTGGGGAGAGCAGTACTTC

D gene: TRBD2
V gene: TRBV6-1
J gene: TRBJ2-2
clone size: .
CDR3 protein: CASSTSGNLAGELFF
CDR3 DNA: TGTGCCAGCAGCACTAGCGGGAATTTGGCCGGGGAGCTGTTTTTT

D gene: .
V gene: TRBV7-9
J gene: TRBJ1-1
clone size: .
CDR3 protein: CASSRLTVNTEAFF
CDR3 DNA: TGTGCCAGCAGCCGACTCACAGTGAACACTGAAGCTTTCTTT

D gene: .
V gene: TRBV11-1
J gene: TRBJ1-5
clone size: .
CDR3 protein: CASSLGGDQPQHF
CDR3 DNA: TGTGCCAGCAGCTTAGGGGGAGATCAGCCCCAGCATTTT

D gene: .
V gene: TRBV5-6
J gene: TRBJ2-5
clone size: .
CDR3 protein: CASSLVGETQYF
CDR3 DNA: TGTGCCAGCAGCTTGGTTGGGGAGACCCAGTACTTC

D gene: .
V gene: TRBV7-9
J gene: TRBJ2-5
clone size: .
CDR3 protein: CASSLATQYF
CDR3 DNA: TGTGCCAGCAGCTTAGCGACCCAGTACTTC

D gene: TRBD1
V gene: TRBV4-2
J gene: TRBJ2-1
clone size: .
CDR3 protein: CASSQKTGSGSNEQFF
CDR3 DNA: TGTGCCAGCAGCCAGAAGACAGGGAGTGGAAGCAATGAGCAGTTCTTC

D gene: TRBD1
V gene: TRBV28
J gene: TRBJ1-2
clone size: once
CDR3 protein: CASRPRRGQVGGYTF
CDR3 DNA: TGTGCCAGCAGGCCTAGAAGGGGACAGGTGGGCGGCTACACCTTC

D gene: TRBD2
V gene: TRBV11-2
J gene: TRBJ2-5
clone size: .
CDR3 protein: CASSRSGQETQYF
CDR3 DNA: TGTGCCAGCAGCCGTAGCGGGCAAGAGACCCAGTACTTC

D gene: .
V gene: TRBV2
J gene: TRBJ2-1
clone size: .
CDR3 protein: CASSEGTEQFF
CDR3 DNA: TGTGCCAGCAGTGAAGGGACAGAGCAGTTCTTC

D gene: .
V gene: TRBV7-2
J gene: TRBJ1-3
clone size: .
CDR3 protein: CASSLAAGAGNTIYF
CDR3 DNA: TGTGCCAGCAGCTTAGCGGCAGGGGCTGGAAACACCATATATTTT

D gene: .
V gene: TRBV7-2
J gene: TRBJ2-3
clone size: .
CDR3 protein: CASSLKTRQYF
CDR3 DNA: TGTGCCAGCAGCTTAAAAACGAGGCAGTATTTT

D gene: .
V gene: TRBV6-5
J gene: TRBJ2-7
clone size: .
CDR3 protein: CASSSASQGSYEQYF
CDR3 DNA: TGTGCCAGCAGTTCTGCTTCGCAGGGATCCTACGAGCAGTACTTC

D gene: .
V gene: TRBV7-2
J gene: TRBJ1-2
clone size: .
CDR3 protein: CASSSGLSGYGYTF
CDR3 DNA: TGTGCCAGCAGCTCCGGACTCTCGGGGTATGGCTACACCTTC

D gene: .
V gene: TRBV10-3
J gene: TRBJ2-1
clone size: .
CDR3 protein: CAVSEALEQFF
CDR3 DNA: TGTGCCGTCAGCGAAGCGCTTGAGCAGTTCTTC

D gene: TRBD1
V gene: TRBV27
J gene: TRBJ1-5
clone size: .
CDR3 protein: CASSALYPGQGNSNQPQHF
CDR3 DNA: TGTGCCAGCAGTGCCCTATACCCGGGACAGGGGAATAGCAATCAGCCCCAGCATTTT

D gene: TRBD2
V gene: TRBV5-1
J gene: TRBJ2-3
clone size: .
CDR3 protein: CASSTGLAGGTDTQYF
CDR3 DNA: TGCGCCAGCAGCACGGGACTAGCGGGAGGCACAGATACGCAGTATTTT

D gene: TRBD1
V gene: TRBV6-1
J gene: TRBJ1-4
clone size: .
CDR3 protein: CASSTKGQGLEKLFF
CDR3 DNA: TGTGCCAGCAGTACTAAGGGACAGGGGCTAGAAAAACTGTTTTTT

D gene: .
V gene: TRBV27
J gene: TRBJ1-3
clone size: .
CDR3 protein: CASRERLSSGNTIYF
CDR3 DNA: TGTGCCAGCAGGGAACGGCTGAGCTCTGGAAACACCATATATTTT

D gene: .
V gene: TRBV25-1
J gene: TRBJ2-7
clone size: once
CDR3 protein: CASSKSPPYEQYF
CDR3 DNA: TGTGCCAGCAGTAAATCCCCCCCCTACGAGCAGTACTTC

D gene: .
V gene: TRBV7-3
J gene: TRBJ2-7
clone size: .
CDR3 protein: CASSLTGIGMGTYEQYF
CDR3 DNA: TGTGCCAGCAGCTTAACGGGGATCGGGATGGGGACCTACGAGCAGTACTTC

D gene: .
V gene: TRBV6-6
J gene: TRBJ1-2
clone size: once
CDR3 protein: CASSLDSHGYTF
CDR3 DNA: TGTGCCAGCAGCCTGGACAGCCATGGCTACACCTTC

D gene: TRBD1
V gene: TRBV5-8
J gene: TRBJ2-6
clone size: once
CDR3 protein: CASSSGTGTGANVLTF
CDR3 DNA: TGTGCCAGCAGCTCCGGGACAGGAACAGGGGCCAACGTCCTGACTTTC

D gene: .
V gene: TRBV27
J gene: TRBJ1-2
clone size: .
CDR3 protein: CASSLSPRDYNYGYTF
CDR3 DNA: TGTGCCAGCAGTTTATCACCCAGGGATTATAACTATGGCTACACCTTC

D gene: .
V gene: TRBV7-3
J gene: TRBJ2-2
clone size: .
CDR3 protein: CASSTTGPSNTGELFF
CDR3 DNA: TGTGCCAGCAGCACAACGGGACCTTCAAACACCGGGGAGCTGTTTTTT

D gene: .
V gene: TRBV6-6
J gene: TRBJ2-7
clone size: .
CDR3 protein: CASTLVQGGAYEQYF
CDR3 DNA: TGTGCCAGCACACTGGTACAAGGTGGGGCCTACGAGCAGTACTTC

D gene: .
V gene: TRBV4-2
J gene: TRBJ1-2
clone size: .
CDR3 protein: CASSQENAGVYGYTF
CDR3 DNA: TGTGCCAGCAGCCAAGAAAACGCAGGGGTCTATGGCTACACCTTC

D gene: TRBD2
V gene: TRBV28
J gene: TRBJ2-7
clone size: .
CDR3 protein: CASRPYSSGTDYEQYF
CDR3 DNA: TGTGCCAGCAGACCATACTCTAGCGGGACCGACTACGAGCAGTACTTC

D gene: TRBD2
V gene: TRBV4-3
J gene: TRBJ2-7
clone size: .
CDR3 protein: CASSQEEAGRAYEQYF
CDR3 DNA: TGCGCCAGCAGCCAAGAGGAAGCGGGAAGGGCTTACGAGCAGTACTTC

D gene: TRBD1
V gene: TRBV14
J gene: TRBJ1-4
clone size: .
CDR3 protein: CASSEERGTVNEKLFF
CDR3 DNA: TGTGCCAGCAGCGAAGAACGGGGGACAGTGAATGAAAAACTGTTTTTT

D gene: .
V gene: TRBV29-1
J gene: TRBJ1-1
clone size: .
CDR3 protein: CSAGIGSGNTEAFF
CDR3 DNA: TGCAGCGCCGGTATTGGATCGGGGAACACTGAAGCTTTCTTT

D gene: .
V gene: TRBV19
J gene: TRBJ1-4
clone size: .
CDR3 protein: CASSMDWGGSGKLFF
CDR3 DNA: TGTGCCAGTAGTATGGATTGGGGAGGTAGCGGAAAACTGTTTTTT